The next 21 T cell receptor beta chains were all read from a single sample in a study of T cell responses to AZD1222 COVID-19 vaccine (dated by TCRdb to the early 2020s). Reading the label with the study, this specimen's time point is: baseline before first vaccination. Library preparation was by the immunoSEQ multiplex PCR assay. The table comes from immuneACCESS by way of TCRdb, which keeps in-frame sequences with V and J called. Part of the clones is missing from these tables; in studies checked, under half for an unresolved V gene and the rest for unknown reasons. Counted in this sample were about 130,000 clones; about nine tenths of them appeared once. 6.9% of the sample is in the top ten clones. The sequencing used peripheral blood, collected on day 0 of AZD1222 vaccination. The origin of the receptors is an adult in good health.

The chain employs TRBV30 and TRBJ2-1; D might be TRBD2 (6 bases). From germline, CDR1 is GTSNPN and CDR2 SVGIG (reference sequence). Between the trimmed V and J ends, which lost 3 bases and 4 bases, there was a span of 10 bases. The CDR3 contains 13 residues. CDR3 in DNA: TGTGCCTGGAGCGTCGGAGGGTACAATGAGCAGTTCTTC. Protein sequence: CAWSVGGYNEQFF.

This chain connects TRBV6-6 to TRBJ2-7; D assignment may be TRBD1 or TRBD2 (6 bases each). This CDR3 has 15 amino acids. From germline, CDR1 is MNHNY and CDR2 SVGAGI (reference sequence). The V gene lost 7 bases and the J gene lost 4 bases, with 20 bases spanning the gap. This CDR3 reads CASTPGDIGGYEQYF. CDR3 nucleotide sequence: TGTGCCAGCACCCCGGGGGACATCGGGGGATACGAGCAGTACTTC.

J is TRBJ2-5 and V is TRBV27, with D perhaps matching TRBD1 (5 bases). The CDR3 has 14 amino acids. Trimming took 5 bases from V and 4 from J, leaving 14 bases between them. Germline V gene sequence: CDR1 MNHEY, CDR2 SMNVEV (reference sequence). Here the CDR3 reads CASSPQGLSETQYF. In nucleotides, the CDR3 is TGTGCCAGCAGTCCCCAGGGCTTATCAGAGACCCAGTACTTC.

This clone was recorded only once. The rearrangement joins TRBV27 to TRBJ2-7; 8 bases are a match to TRBD1. The CDR3 spans 14 residues. Germline loops: CDR1 MNHEY, CDR2 SMNVEV (reference sequence). Trimming removed 3 bases from V and 4 bases from J; junction bases left unmatched: 5. CDR3 coding DNA: TGTGCCAGCAGTTTCAGGGGGCATAGTTACGAGCAGTACTTC. Amino acid sequence: CASSFRGHSYEQYF.

The chain has TRBV6-2 or TRBV6-3 and TRBJ2-1; the D gene is possibly TRBD1 (5 bases). The CDR3 is 18 residues long. Trimming shortened V by 2 bases and J by 0 bases, and 17 bases separated the two germline ends. Germline CDR1 reads MNHEY; CDR2 reads SVGEGT. CDR3 sequence reads: CASSYRAVRVSSYNEQFF. CDR3 sequence (DNA): TGTGCCAGCAGTTACCGGGCGGTCAGGGTGAGCTCCTACAATGAGCAGTTCTTC.

The V call is TRBV24-1, the J call TRBJ2-7, with D unclear. The CDR3 totals 14 residues. V dropped 5 bases and J dropped 2 bases, with 12 bases sitting between them. CDR1 KGHDR and CDR2 SFDVKD come from the germline V gene. CDR3 DNA: TGTGCCACCAGTGCAGCGTCCCGACCCTACGAGCAGTACTTC. Translating gives CATSAASRPYEQYF.

J is TRBJ2-5 and V is TRBV9, with a possible D match to TRBD1 (6 bases). The length of the CDR3 is 12 residues. V lost 4 bases and J lost 5, with 9 bases in between. The germline CDR1 and CDR2 sequences are SGDLS and YYNGEE. The CDR3 is CASSMTGETQYF. As DNA, the CDR3 is TGTGCCAGCAGCATGACAGGCGAGACCCAGTACTTC.

This rearrangement joins TRBV27 to TRBJ2-6; D gene ambiguous. This CDR3 contains 17 residues. Per germline, CDR1 MNHEY and CDR2 SMNVEV (reference sequence). The V end was cut by 3 bases, the J end by 0 bases, with 12 bases between. CDR3 sequence (DNA): TGTGCCAGCAGTTTCGAACATCTCAGCTCTGGGGCCAACGTCCTGACTTTC. Translated, it gives CASSFEHLSSGANVLTF. The full variable domain, with the rest looked up from reference TRBV27 and TRBJ2-6, is EAQVTQNPRYLITVTGKKLTVTCSQNMNHEYMSWYRQDPGLGLRQIYYSMNVEVTDKGDVPEGYKVSRKEKRNFPLILESPSPNQTSLYFCASSFEHLSSGANVLTFGAGSRLTVL.

A single count supports this clone. The V gene is TRBV4-3, the J gene TRBJ2-1; 7 bases match TRBD1. The CDR3 has 15 amino acids. The trim removed 0 bases at V and 4 bases at J, leaving 3 bases unmatched. The germline gives CDR1 LGHNA, CDR2 YSLEER. The chain's CDR3 is CASSQERTGYNEQFF. The CDR3 DNA reads TGCGCCAGCAGCCAAGAGAGGACAGGTTACAATGAGCAGTTCTTC.

The chain combines TRBV7-8 with TRBJ2-1; TRBD2 agrees at 9 bases. CDR3 size: 18 residues. The junction had 12 bases not matched to a gene; V was cut back by 0 bases and J by 6 bases. From germline, CDR1 is SGHVS and CDR2 FQNEAQ. The DNA for the CDR3 is TGTGCCAGCAGCTTAGCGCCCCCGCGGGGGGGAGATTTCAATGAGCAGTTCTTC. Translation: CASSLAPPRGGDFNEQFF.

The gene calls are TRBV18 and TRBJ1-2; D unresolved. V gave up 3 bases and J gave up 3 bases, with 11 bases separating them. Looked up from germline, CDR1 is KGHSH and CDR2 is LQKENI. This CDR3 contains 14 residues. CDR3 sequence: CASSPGPDDYGYTF. CDR3 nucleotide sequence: TGTGCCAGCTCACCCGGCCCCGACGACTATGGCTACACCTTC.

The chain employs TRBV7-2 and TRBJ2-2, with 10 nucleotides matching TRBD2. The CDR3 has 18 residues. With 0 bases clipped from V and 5 bases from J, the junction kept 9 bases outside the gene matches. Germline V gene sequence: CDR1 SGHTA, CDR2 FQGNSA. In DNA form, the CDR3 reads TGTGCCAGCAGCTTAGCGGCCAGCGGGGGGGTCGGTACCGGGGAGCTGTTTTTT. Translation gives CASSLAASGGVGTGELFF.

V usage is TRBV5-1 and J usage is TRBJ2-4, with D perhaps given as TRBD1 or TRBD2 (6 bases each). Trimming shortened V by 3 bases and J by 8 bases, and 15 bases separated the two germline ends. The CDR3 is 14 residues long. The germline CDR1 and CDR2 sequences are SGHRS and YFSETQ. The CDR3 DNA reads as TGCGCCAGCAGCTGGGACGGGGGCAGAGACATTCAGTACTTC. Translation: CASSWDGGRDIQYF.

This chain uses TRBV4-1 with TRBJ1-6; perhaps TRBD1 as D (5 bases). The germline V and J ends were trimmed by 0 bases and 13 bases, with 19 bases remaining between them. The CDR3 has 16 residues. Germline-derived CDR1 and CDR2 are MGHRA and YSYEKL. The CDR3 spells CASSQDFTGTDWPLHF. In DNA, the CDR3 is TGCGCCAGCAGCCAAGATTTTACAGGAACGGATTGGCCCCTCCACTTT.

V and J are TRBV9 and TRBJ1-4; D is unclear. Trimming took 0 bases from V and 7 from J, leaving 10 bases between them. This CDR3 comprises 14 residues. Per the germline V gene, CDR1 is SGDLS and CDR2 is YYNGEE. CDR3: CASSVGDSSEKLFF. DNA for the CDR3: TGTGCCAGCAGCGTAGGAGACTCCTCTGAAAAACTGTTTTTT.

The chain employs TRBV14 and TRBJ1-2, with 7 nucleotides matching TRBD1. The CDR3 length is 16 residues. The germline V gene has CDR1 SGHDN and CDR2 FVKESK. J lost 0 bases, V lost 3 bases, and 7 bases had no gene match. The CDR3 sequence: CASSHQDRIPNYGYTF. CDR3 nucleotides: TGTGCCAGCAGCCACCAGGACAGGATTCCTAACTATGGCTACACCTTC.

The chain joins TRBV30 to TRBJ1-1, with D possibly TRBD1 on 5 matching bases. CDR3 length: 11 residues. The germline V gene has CDR1 GTSNPN and CDR2 SVGIG (reference sequence). Trimming removed 2 bases from V and 10 bases from J, with 11 bases in between. In DNA form, the CDR3 reads TGTGCCTGGAGTACCGGGGCAAGAGCTTTCTTT. It is translated as CAWSTGARAFF. The full variable domain, its missing parts supplied by reference TRBV30 and TRBJ1-1, is SQTIHQWPATLVQPVGSPLSLECTVEGTSNPNLYWYRQAAGRGLQLLFYSVGIGQISSEVPQNLSASRPQDRQFILSSKKLLLSDSGFYLCAWSTGARAFFGQGTRLTVV.

The chain couples TRBV6-5 to TRBJ1-5; 10 positions agree with TRBD1. The CDR3 is 14 residues long. The germline V gene has CDR1 MNHEY and CDR2 SVGAGI. Losses at the gene ends were 7 bases for V and 8 bases for J; bases not matched to a gene: 8. The CDR3 region has the DNA TGTGCCAGCAACCGGGACAGGGGCTGGGAGCCCCAGCATTTT. It specifies CASNRDRGWEPQHF.

The V call is TRBV28, the J call TRBJ1-4; the D is unclear. Germline values: CDR1 MDHEN, CDR2 SYDVKM. Trimming removed 9 bases at V and 6 bases at J, with 5 bases between. The CDR3 runs to 10 residues. The CDR3 region has the DNA TGTGCCAGTCAAGATGAAAAACTGTTTTTT. This gives the protein CASQDEKLFF.

The chain is built from TRBV6-2 or TRBV6-3 and TRBJ1-5, with 9 positions matching TRBD1. With V trimmed by 0 bases and J by 9 bases, 9 bases remained unmatched. The CDR3 spans 16 residues. The germline V gene has CDR1 MNHEY and CDR2 SVGEGT. The CDR3 region has the DNA TGTGCCAGCAGTTACTCTGGACAGGGGCCGATGGGGCCCCAGCATTTT. Amino acid sequence: CASSYSGQGPMGPQHF.

This sequence joins TRBV7-2 and TRBJ1-2, with a possible D match to TRBD1 (5 bases). The CDR3 contains 12 residues. V was shortened by 5 bases and J by 5 bases, with 9 bases between the two germline ends. Germline V gene data show CDR1 as SGHTA and CDR2 as FQGNSA. CDR3 nucleotide sequence: TGTGCCAGCAGCCCCCAGGGTTATGGCTACACCTTC. Translating it yields CASSPQGYGYTF. The variable domain in full, with the rest retrieved from reference TRBV7-2 and TRBJ1-2, is GAGVSQSPSNKVTEKGKDVELRCDPISGHTALYWYRQSLGQGLEFLIYFQGNSAPDKSGLPSDRFSAERTGGSVSTLTIQRTQQEDSAVYLCASSPQGYGYTFGSGTRLTVV.